A single sample gave rise to the 24 T cell receptor beta chains below, sequenced in a study of T cell responses to AZD1222 COVID-19 vaccine. Profiled with immunoSEQ multiplex PCR; TCRdb holds only in-frame clones, not every one. The sample holds about 110,000 clones, approximately 89% seen once. The sequences come from peripheral blood, collected on day 0 of MenACWY control vaccination. These receptors all stem from an adult in good health.

To note about this clone: The same CDR3 is also encoded by other DNA sequences in this sample. The chain recombines TRBV9 with TRBJ2-5; perhaps TRBD2 as D (5 bases). The CDR3 is 14 amino acids. V was clipped by 2 bases and J by 2 bases, with 10 bases between them. Germline assignment: CDR1 SGDLS and CDR2 YYNGEE. CDR3 DNA: TGTGCCAGCAGCGTCGGCCGAGGGCAAGAGACCCAGTACTTC. Its protein product is CASSVGRGQETQYF. Full variable domain (missing parts from reference TRBV9 and TRBJ2-5): DSGVTQTPKHLITATGQRVTLRCSPRSGDLSVYWYQQSLDQGLQFLIQYYNGEERAKGNILERFSAQQFPDLHSELNLSSLELGDSALYFCASSVGRGQETQYFGPGTRLLVL.

The gene calls are TRBV4-3 and TRBJ1-4; 9 bases map to TRBD1. The ends lost 4 bases at V and 7 bases at J; junction bases unmatched: 7. CDR3 length equals 15 residues. Germline V lookup: CDR1 LGHNA, CDR2 YSLEER. CDR3 DNA: TGCGCCAGCAGCCCTTTGACAGGGGGGGGTGAAAAACTGTTTTTT. Protein sequence: CASSPLTGGGEKLFF.

The V gene is TRBV7-2, the J gene TRBJ2-7; 10 nucleotides align to TRBD1. V was pared by 5 bases and J by 3 bases, with 4 bases of the junction left unmatched. Per germline, CDR1 SGHTA and CDR2 FQGNSA. This CDR3 region has 14 residues. CDR3 sequence reads: CASSTGQGFYEQYF. In DNA form, the CDR3 reads TGTGCCAGCAGCACGGGACAGGGGTTCTACGAGCAGTACTTC.

The CDR3 region has the DNA TGTGCCAGCAGCGTAGCCCCTGGGGACTACAATGAGCAGTTCTTC. Its translation: CASSVAPGDYNEQFF. This chain connects TRBV9 to TRBJ2-1; the D is unclear. CDR1 is SGDLS and CDR2 is YYNGEE in the germline V gene. The CDR3 length is 15 residues. The germline V and J ends were trimmed by 0 bases and 3 bases, with 10 bases remaining between them.

The rearrangement links TRBV30 to TRBJ1-1, with D uncertain. CDR1 GTSNPN and CDR2 SVGIG come from the germline V gene (reference sequence). V was trimmed by 4 bases and J by 0 bases, leaving 12 bases between them. The CDR3 length is 14 residues. In DNA, the CDR3 is TGTGCCTGGAACCACGGGCTGATGAACACTGAAGCTTTCTTT. This translates into CAWNHGLMNTEAFF.

The gene calls are TRBV6-5 and TRBJ2-2; 8 bases are shared with TRBD2. The junction had 4 bases not matched to a gene; V was cut back by 0 bases and J by 4 bases. CDR1 and CDR2 from the germline V gene are MNHEY and SVGAGI. The CDR3 runs 16 residues. Here the CDR3 DNA reads TGTGCCAGCAGTTACTCGGGACTAGGTAGCACCGGGGAGCTGTTTTTT. Protein product: CASSYSGLGSTGELFF.

The CDR3, as DNA: TGTGCCAGTAAGGGCGGGGGAAGGGCCGTGAACACTGAAGCTTTCTTT. This codes for CASKGGGRAVNTEAFF. The chain uses TRBV19 and TRBJ1-1, with a possible D match to TRBD1 (5 bases). Trimming took 7 bases from V and 0 from J, leaving 18 bases between them. Germline V gene lookup returns CDR1 LNHDA and CDR2 SQIVND (reference sequence). This CDR3 has 16 residues.

The chain combines TRBV7-9 with TRBJ1-3; 7 nucleotides align to TRBD1. From germline, CDR1 is SEHNR and CDR2 FQNEAQ (reference sequence). J lost 0 bases, V lost 1 base, and 9 bases had no gene match. This CDR3 region has 18 residues. The CDR3 sequence is CASSLGRGLQASGNTIYF. The CDR3 bases are TGTGCCAGCAGCTTAGGAAGGGGGCTTCAGGCCTCTGGAAACACCATATATTTT. Supplemented by reference TRBV7-9 and TRBJ1-3, the full variable domain reads DTGVSQNPRHKITKRGQNVTFRCDPISEHNRLYWYRQTLGQGPEFLTYFQNEAQLEKSRLLSDRFSAERPKGSFSTLEIQRTEQGDSAMYLCASSLGRGLQASGNTIYFGEGSWLTVV.

The gene calls are TRBV5-4 and TRBJ1-2; TRBD1 is a possible D gene (6 bases). The CDR3 covers 12 residues. Looked up from germline, CDR1 is SGHNT and CDR2 is YYREEE (reference sequence). Trimming took off 3 bases at V and 4 bases at J, with 7 bases between the two ends. CDR3 DNA sequence: TGTGCCAGCAGCTCGGACAGCTATGGCTACACCTTC. It translates to CASSSDSYGYTF.

This clone was recorded once. Written as DNA, the CDR3 is TGTGCCAGCAGCCCCATCCCCGACAGCTCCAATGAGCAGTTCTTC. This translates into CASSPIPDSSNEQFF. The chain couples TRBV5-6 to TRBJ2-1; maybe TRBD1 (5 bases). CDR3 length: 15 residues. Per the germline V gene, CDR1 is SGHDT and CDR2 is YYEEEE. Trimming took 4 bases from V and 6 from J, leaving 17 bases between them.

The chain recombines TRBV9 with TRBJ2-5, with D perhaps matching TRBD2 (6 bases). This CDR3 comprises 14 residues. V was clipped by 0 bases and J by 5 bases, with 11 bases between them. Germline V lookup: CDR1 SGDLS, CDR2 YYNGEE. The CDR3 sequence is CASSVGSAGETQYF. The CDR3 DNA reads as TGTGCCAGCAGCGTAGGTTCCGCGGGGGAGACCCAGTACTTC.

This sequence joins TRBV7-9 and TRBJ1-2; 7 bases agree with TRBD1. Germline assignment: CDR1 SEHNR and CDR2 FQNEAQ (reference sequence). Germline trimming cut 5 bases from V and 10 bases from J; bases unmatched to any gene: 7. The CDR3 has 12 residues. DNA for the CDR3: TGTGCCAGCAGCACCGGACAGGAGTACTACACCTTC. It encodes CASSTGQEYYTF.

The chain is built from TRBV27 and TRBJ2-7; 7 nucleotides line up with TRBD1. V lost 5 bases to trimming and J lost 3 bases; unmatched junction nucleotides: 10. This CDR3 comprises 15 residues. CDR1 is MNHEY, CDR2 SMNVEV, per germline (reference sequence). The CDR3 here is CASSPRTGPFYEQYF. CDR3 DNA: TGTGCCAGCAGTCCAAGGACAGGTCCTTTCTACGAGCAGTACTTC.

The chain has TRBV7-8 and TRBJ1-3; weak D call: TRBD1 (5 bases). Deletions cut 6 bases from V and 7 bases from J, with 19 bases between. The germline gives CDR1 SGHVS, CDR2 FQNEAQ. The CDR3 loop spans 15 amino acids. In DNA, the CDR3 is TGTGCCAGCAGAGTACGACCCGGCCGGGGGAACACCATATATTTT. Residues: CASRVRPGRGNTIYF.

The chain combines TRBV2 with TRBJ1-6; a possible D gene is TRBD1 (5 bases). CDR3 length: 16 residues. The germline V gene has CDR1 SNHLY and CDR2 FYNNEI. Deletions cut 3 bases from V and 6 bases from J, with 15 bases between. Here the CDR3 DNA reads TGTGCCAGCAGTGAGGGGCCGGCAGGTGGTAATTCACCCCTCCACTTT. It yields the protein CASSEGPAGGNSPLHF.

This clone was picked up one time. The CDR3 nucleotides are TGTGCCAGCTCACCAGACTTGGAGCAGTTCTTC. As protein: CASSPDLEQFF. This chain uses TRBV18 with TRBJ2-1; D unclear. The V gene lost 2 bases and the J gene lost 10 bases, with 6 bases spanning the gap. Germline V gene data show CDR1 as KGHSH and CDR2 as LQKENI. The CDR3 totals 11 residues.

The chain has TRBV7-9 and TRBJ1-2, with 8 bases identical to TRBD1. The CDR3 has 13 residues. Unmatched junction bases numbered 5, after V lost 5 bases and J lost 6 bases. The V gene's germline CDR1 is SEHNR and CDR2 FQNEAQ (reference sequence). For the CDR3, the DNA is TGTGCCAGCAGCGCGCGGGACAGGAATGGCTACACCTTC. Its protein is CASSARDRNGYTF.

The chain recombines TRBV5-5 with TRBJ1-2; D is uncertain. The germline V and J ends were trimmed by 5 bases and 2 bases, with 16 bases remaining between them. This CDR3 has 15 residues. Germline-derived CDR1 and CDR2 are SGHKS and YYEKEE (reference sequence). The CDR3 loop reads CASSLSRITNYGYTF. In DNA form, the CDR3 reads TGTGCCAGCAGTCTGAGCAGGATTACCAACTATGGCTACACCTTC.

CDR3 DNA sequence: TGTGCCTGGAGTGTGGGCTCCCAGTACTTC. Its translation is CAWSVGSQYF. J is TRBJ2-5 and V is TRBV30; D is uncertain. Between the trimmed V and J ends, which lost 0 bases and 9 bases, there was a span of 5 bases. The CDR3 is 10 residues long. Germline CDR1 GTSNPN, CDR2 SVGIG (reference sequence).

The chain links TRBV30 to TRBJ1-4; 7 bases map to TRBD1. Germline loops: CDR1 GTSNPN, CDR2 SVGIG (reference sequence). J was trimmed by 2 bases and V by 2 bases; bases with no gene match: 11. This CDR3 spans 17 amino acids. The CDR3 bases are TGTGCCTGGAGTTTCAAGTGGAGGGGGCATACTAATGAAAAACTGTTTTTT. This gives the protein CAWSFKWRGHTNEKLFF.

The chain joins TRBV7-2 to TRBJ2-7; TRBD1 matches at 7 bases. The germline V gene has CDR1 SGHTA and CDR2 FQGNSA. Trimming cost V 1 base and J 3 bases; bases outside gene matches: 3. CDR3 length equals 14 residues. The CDR3 nucleotides read TGTGCCAGCAGCTTAGGGCCAGGGGGCTACGAGCAGTACTTC. Translation: CASSLGPGGYEQYF. The whole variable domain, filled in from reference TRBV7-2 and TRBJ2-7, reads GAGVSQSPSNKVTEKGKDVELRCDPISGHTALYWYRQSLGQGLEFLIYFQGNSAPDKSGLPSDRFSAERTGGSVSTLTIQRTQQEDSAVYLCASSLGPGGYEQYFGPGTRLTVT.

The genes are TRBV7-3 and TRBJ1-1; no firm D call. V was clipped by 1 base and J by 10 bases, with 13 bases between them. CDR3 length equals 13 residues. Germline assignment: CDR1 SGHTA and CDR2 FQGTGA. CDR3 bases: TGTGCCAGCAGCTTAAATTCGGGTATGCCAGCTTTCTTT. Amino acid sequence: CASSLNSGMPAFF.

The genes are TRBV5-1 and TRBJ2-7, with TRBD1 matching 7 bases. CDR3 length: 15 amino acids. The trim removed 2 bases at V and 5 bases at J, leaving 10 bases unmatched. The V gene's germline CDR1 is SGHRS and CDR2 YFSETQ. The CDR3 DNA sequence: TGCGCCAGCAGCTTACTACCCGGACAGGCCCACGAGCAGTACTTC. This translates into CASSLLPGQAHEQYF.

J is TRBJ1-6 and V is TRBV2, with D possibly TRBD1 on 5 matching bases. Germline V lookup: CDR1 SNHLY, CDR2 FYNNEI. The CDR3 has 14 residues. Trimming stripped 7 bases from V and 7 bases from J, with 14 bases between. As DNA, the CDR3 is TGTGCCAGCAAAGTCCAGGGAGCGAATTCACCCCTCCACTTT. Its protein is CASKVQGANSPLHF.